This T cell receptor (beta chain) comes out of a study of regulatory and conventional T cells in RAG deficiency. CDR1 is SGHTA, CDR2 FQGNSA, per germline. This CDR3 has 13 amino acids. The trim removed 4 bases at V and 4 bases at J, leaving 2 bases unmatched. Repertoires were generated with immunoSEQ multiplex PCR, while TCRdb's copy carries only in-frame clones and drops some. Of 30,000 to 35,000 clones in the sample, about three quarters are singletons; the top ten hold under 4.5%. This clone was seen only a few times. Blood CD4+ CD25-low CD127-high conventional T cells supplied the genomic DNA template. The same data also went into a second study, on regulatory T cells. This second study notes: Amplification used 52 TRBV primers and 13 TRBJ primers.

This TCR was recovered from a human donor in good health. The rearrangement uses TRBV7-2 and TRBJ1-1; 8 bases match TRBD1. The source material was CD4+ effector T cells sorted from blood. The CDR3 nucleotides are TGTGCCAGCAGCTGGACAGGGAGCACTGAAGCTTTCTTT. This codes for CASSWTGSTEAFF.